These T cell receptor beta chains were read from a single sample in a study of siplizumab effects on memory and regulatory T cells. The protocol was immunoSEQ multiplex PCR, while the TCRdb copy is restricted to in-frame clones and leaves out a portion. Among about 82,000 clones, 87% were seen once, and the ten largest hold approximately 1.4%. The specimen sequenced was Tregs sorted from blood. The receptors shown here come from a human donor in good health. CDR3s include the opening cysteine and the closing phenylalanine or tryptophan. The D gene is left open where the match is weak. Size is stated for part of the rows, as once, few or many counts, or as a class when the clone is expanded.

J | size | D | V | DNA | CDR3
TRBJ2-3 | NA | TRBD1 | TRBV5-1 | TGCGCCAGCAGCTTGGAGGGGGCGGATACGCAGTATTTT | CASSLEGADTQYF
TRBJ1-5 | NA | NA | TRBV12-2 | TGTGCAAGTCGCTTAGAGTACAGGGGGCGCGATCAGCCCCAGCATTTT | CASRLEYRGRDQPQHF
TRBJ1-5 | NA | TRBD1 | TRBV28 | TGTGCCAGCAGCCCCTTGGGACAGGGAAATCAGCCCCAGCATTTT | CASSPLGQGNQPQHF
TRBJ2-7 | NA | TRBD1 | TRBV18 | TGTGCCAGCTCTGAGACAGGGTCTCCCTCAGGGGAGCAGTACTTC | CASSETGSPSGEQYF
TRBJ2-3 | NA | NA | TRBV6-6 | TGTGCCAGCAGTTCCACAGATACGCAGTATTTT | CASSSTDTQYF
TRBJ2-5 | NA | NA | TRBV19 | TGTGCCAGTGCCGGGGGCGGGGAGACCCAGTACTTC | CASAGGGETQYF
TRBJ1-1 | NA | NA | TRBV2 | TGTGCCAGCAGTGCAGGGAGGAGGGTTGAAGCTTTCTTT | CASSAGRRVEAFF
TRBJ1-3 | NA | NA | TRBV7-9 | TGTGCCAGCAGCTTAGGCAGCAGCTCTGGAAACACCATATATTTT | CASSLGSSSGNTIYF
TRBJ2-3 | once | TRBD2 | TRBV7-2 | TGTGCCAGCAGCTTCTCCGGGACTAGCGGGGGGCGCACAGATACGCAGTATTTT | CASSFSGTSGGRTDTQYF
TRBJ2-3 | NA | TRBD2 | TRBV18 | TGTGCCAGCTCACCTTTTAGCGGGGACCCACGAGATACGCAGTATTTT | CASSPFSGDPRDTQYF
TRBJ1-3 | NA | TRBD1 | TRBV5-1 | TGCGCCAGCTCGGGAGGGGGACAGGGAAGCTCTGGAAACACCATATATTTT | CASSGGGQGSSGNTIYF
TRBJ1-2 | NA | NA | TRBV2 | TGTGCCAGCAGCGAAGGGGCACAGGGCTGGAGCTATGGCTACACCTTC | CASSEGAQGWSYGYTF
TRBJ2-1 | NA | TRBD2 | TRBV18 | TGTGCCAGCTCACCTCTTCTAGCGGGGGGGCATGGCAATGAGCAGTTCTTC | CASSPLLAGGHGNEQFF
TRBJ2-7 | NA | NA | TRBV18 | TGTGCCAGCTCACCGGGAGGGGGGGGCCGCGAGCAGTACTTC | CASSPGGGGREQYF
TRBJ2-5 | NA | NA | TRBV18 | TGTGCCAGCTCACCAGCGGGGTTAGAGACCCAGTACTTC | CASSPAGLETQYF
TRBJ1-4 | NA | NA | TRBV28 | TGTGCCAGCAGTCCCGACCTCAGGGGTGAAAAACTGTTTTTT | CASSPDLRGEKLFF
TRBJ1-1 | NA | NA | TRBV6-5 | TGTGCCAGCAGCCCAGGATCTCAGTTTAGGGCTTTCTTT | CASSPGSQFRAFF
TRBJ2-4 | NA | NA | TRBV28 | TGTGCCAGCAGTTGGGCCCTGGGGGCCAAAAACATTCAGTACTTC | CASSWALGAKNIQYF
TRBJ2-2 | NA | NA | TRBV6-1 | TGTGCCAGCAGAGGGGGGCCGAACACCGGGGAGCTGTTTTTT | CASRGGPNTGELFF
TRBJ2-6 | NA | NA | TRBV6-1 | TGTGCCAGCAGTGTGAGACCGGGGTTTGGGGCCAACGTCCTGACTTTC | CASSVRPGFGANVLTF
TRBJ2-6 | NA | TRBD1 | TRBV25-1 | TGTGCCAGCAGGACAGGGGGCAGCTCTGGGGCCAACGTCCTGACTTTC | CASRTGGSSGANVLTF
TRBJ2-2 | once | NA | TRBV27 | TGTGCCAGCAGTTTATTGGGGGCCGGGGAGCTGTTTTTT | CASSLLGAGELFF
TRBJ1-5 | few | NA | TRBV28 | TGTGCCAGCAGTTTTTGGGCGGACAATCAGCCCCAGCATTTT | CASSFWADNQPQHF
TRBJ2-3 | NA | NA | TRBV6-6 | TGTGCCACCGGACTTCGCACAGATACGCAGTATTTT | CATGLRTDTQYF
TRBJ1-2 | once | NA | TRBV6-4 | TGTGCCAGCAGTGAATTTCAGGGAAACTATGGCTACACCTTC | CASSEFQGNYGYTF